The rows below give T cell receptor beta chains drawn from one sample of a study of radiation and T cells in renal cell carcinoma. Sequencing was performed with immunoSEQ multiplex PCR; in TCRdb, only in-frame clones are kept and a portion is missing. The table records some 120,000 clones, around 90% of them present only once. This specimen consisted of blood, obtained from a patient whose treatment included radiotherapy and nephrectomy. The receptor set was obtained from an older woman with renal cell carcinoma. Each CDR3 is given with its conserved first and last residue. The D gene is left open where the match is weak. Where a row states a size, it is once, few, many or the class of an expanded clone; other rows omit it.

CDR3 protein: CASRQTGQAFF
CDR3 DNA: TGTGCCAGCAGACAGACAGGACAAGCTTTCTTT
D gene: .
J gene: TRBJ1-1
V gene: TRBV28
clone size: .
CDR3 length: 11

CDR3 protein: CASRPGANEQFF
CDR3 DNA: TGTGCCAGCAGACCTGGGGCGAATGAGCAGTTCTTC
D gene: .
J gene: TRBJ2-1
V gene: TRBV2
clone size: few
CDR3 length: 12

CDR3 protein: CASSFTRGNSPLHF
CDR3 DNA: TGTGCCAGCAGCTTCACGAGAGGCAATTCACCCCTCCACTTT
D gene: .
J gene: TRBJ1-6
V gene: TRBV11-2
clone size: .
CDR3 length: 14

CDR3 protein: CASSQEGSNSPLHF
CDR3 DNA: TGTGCCAGCAGCCAAGAGGGTAGTAATTCACCCCTCCACTTT
D gene: .
J gene: TRBJ1-6
V gene: TRBV14
clone size: few
CDR3 length: 14

CDR3 protein: CASSLRGGGELFF
CDR3 DNA: TGTGCCAGCAGCCTCCGAGGCGGGGGGGAGCTGTTTTTT
D gene: .
J gene: TRBJ2-2
V gene: TRBV6-6
clone size: .
CDR3 length: 13

CDR3 protein: CASSVVGGGDTEAFF
CDR3 DNA: TGTGCCAGCAGCGTAGTCGGAGGGGGGGACACTGAAGCTTTCTTT
D gene: .
J gene: TRBJ1-1
V gene: TRBV9
clone size: once
CDR3 length: 15

CDR3 protein: CASSDSSGGATDTQYF
CDR3 DNA: TGTGCCAGCAGTGACTCGAGCGGGGGGGCCACAGATACGCAGTATTTT
D gene: TRBD2
J gene: TRBJ2-3
V gene: TRBV6-4
clone size: .
CDR3 length: 16

CDR3 protein: CAWSGSGGGANTGELFF
CDR3 DNA: TGTGCCTGGAGTGGGAGCGGGGGGGGCGCGAACACCGGGGAGCTGTTTTTT
D gene: TRBD2
J gene: TRBJ2-2
V gene: TRBV30
clone size: .
CDR3 length: 17

CDR3 protein: CASSSGQGIVYGYTF
CDR3 DNA: TGTGCCAGCAGTTCGGGACAGGGGATAGTCTATGGCTACACCTTC
D gene: TRBD1
J gene: TRBJ1-2
V gene: TRBV27
clone size: .
CDR3 length: 15

CDR3 protein: CASRTPRNYGYTF
CDR3 DNA: TGTGCCAGTCGGACCCCAAGAAACTATGGCTACACCTTC
D gene: .
J gene: TRBJ1-2
V gene: TRBV28
clone size: few
CDR3 length: 13

CDR3 protein: CASSKTAAVTEAFF
CDR3 DNA: TGTGCCAGCTCAAAGACAGCGGCTGTAACTGAAGCTTTCTTT
D gene: .
J gene: TRBJ1-1
V gene: TRBV18
clone size: .
CDR3 length: 14

CDR3 protein: CASSVASDLSYNEQFF
CDR3 DNA: TGTGCCAGCAGCGTAGCTAGCGACCTCTCCTACAATGAGCAGTTCTTC
D gene: .
J gene: TRBJ2-1
V gene: TRBV9
clone size: .
CDR3 length: 16

CDR3 protein: CSVEVSGANVLTF
CDR3 DNA: TGCAGCGTTGAGGTATCTGGGGCCAACGTCCTGACTTTC
D gene: .
J gene: TRBJ2-6
V gene: TRBV29-1
clone size: .
CDR3 length: 13

CDR3 protein: CASSSNPGTGGFTDTQYF
CDR3 DNA: TGCGCCAGCAGCTCAAACCCCGGGACAGGGGGCTTCACAGATACGCAGTATTTT
D gene: TRBD1
J gene: TRBJ2-3
V gene: TRBV5-1
clone size: .
CDR3 length: 18

CDR3 protein: CASSAKPTGGYGGELFF
CDR3 DNA: TGTGCCAGCTCAGCTAAGCCGACAGGGGGCTACGGCGGGGAGCTGTTTTTT
D gene: TRBD1
J gene: TRBJ2-2
V gene: TRBV18
clone size: .
CDR3 length: 17

CDR3 protein: CASSPEGFGNTIYF
CDR3 DNA: TGTGCCAGCTCACCGGAGGGTTTTGGAAACACCATATATTTT
D gene: .
J gene: TRBJ1-3
V gene: TRBV18
clone size: .
CDR3 length: 14

CDR3 protein: CASSSGADTQYF
CDR3 DNA: TGTGCCAGCAGCTCAGGTGCAGATACGCAGTATTTT
D gene: .
J gene: TRBJ2-3
V gene: TRBV7-2
clone size: .
CDR3 length: 12

CDR3 protein: CASSVSSGGTGNTIYF
CDR3 DNA: TGTGCCAGCAGCGTATCGTCAGGGGGCACTGGAAACACCATATATTTT
D gene: TRBD1
J gene: TRBJ1-3
V gene: TRBV9
clone size: .
CDR3 length: 16

CDR3 protein: CASSPGGGRDGYTF
CDR3 DNA: TGTGCCAGCAGCCCGGGCGGGGGTAGAGATGGCTACACCTTC
D gene: .
J gene: TRBJ1-2
V gene: TRBV5-6
clone size: once
CDR3 length: 14

CDR3 protein: CASSLVRTEAFF
CDR3 DNA: TGTGCCAGCAGTTTGGTAAGAACTGAAGCTTTCTTT
D gene: .
J gene: TRBJ1-1
V gene: TRBV28
clone size: .
CDR3 length: 12

CDR3 protein: CASSQGTAKPYGYTF
CDR3 DNA: TGCGCCAGCAGCCAAGGGACAGCCAAACCCTATGGCTACACCTTC
D gene: .
J gene: TRBJ1-2
V gene: TRBV4-3
clone size: .
CDR3 length: 15

CDR3 protein: CASSLVGTSGEHSYNEQFF
CDR3 DNA: TGTGCCAGCAGCTTAGTCGGGACTAGCGGGGAGCACTCCTACAATGAGCAGTTCTTC
D gene: TRBD2
J gene: TRBJ2-1
V gene: TRBV7-9
clone size: .
CDR3 length: 19

CDR3 protein: CAYGVYGNTEAFF
CDR3 DNA: TGTGCCTATGGGGTGTACGGGAACACTGAAGCTTTCTTT
D gene: .
J gene: TRBJ1-1
V gene: TRBV27
clone size: few
CDR3 length: 13

CDR3 protein: CASSIPRDNTDTQYF
CDR3 DNA: TGTGCCAGTAGTATACCCAGGGACAACACAGATACGCAGTATTTT
D gene: .
J gene: TRBJ2-3
V gene: TRBV19
clone size: .
CDR3 length: 15

CDR3 protein: CASSPDRGDTEAFF
CDR3 DNA: TGTGCCAGCAGCCCGGACAGGGGGGACACTGAAGCTTTCTTT
D gene: TRBD1
J gene: TRBJ1-1
V gene: TRBV5-4
clone size: few
CDR3 length: 14

CDR3 protein: CASSQESSGSSYEQYF
CDR3 DNA: TGTGCCAGCAGCCAAGAGAGTAGCGGTAGCTCCTACGAGCAGTACTTC
D gene: .
J gene: TRBJ2-7
V gene: TRBV4-2
clone size: .
CDR3 length: 16

CDR3 protein: CASSVEGRGPTNYGYTF
CDR3 DNA: TGTGCCAGCAGCGTAGAAGGCAGGGGCCCAACTAACTATGGCTACACCTTC
D gene: .
J gene: TRBJ1-2
V gene: TRBV9
clone size: once
CDR3 length: 17

CDR3 protein: CASSWGSGGYQETQYF
CDR3 DNA: TGTGCCAGCAGCTGGGGTAGCGGGGGTTACCAAGAGACCCAGTACTTC
D gene: TRBD2
J gene: TRBJ2-5
V gene: TRBV9
clone size: .
CDR3 length: 16

CDR3 protein: CASSGPLYEQYF
CDR3 DNA: TGTGCCAGCAGTGGACCCCTCTACGAGCAGTACTTC
D gene: .
J gene: TRBJ2-7
V gene: TRBV6-5
clone size: once
CDR3 length: 12

CDR3 protein: CASSLEQGSNEKLFF
CDR3 DNA: TGCGCCAGCAGCTTAGAACAGGGTTCTAATGAAAAACTGTTTTTT
D gene: .
J gene: TRBJ1-4
V gene: TRBV4-3
clone size: .
CDR3 length: 15

CDR3 protein: CASSPGHLNTEAFF
CDR3 DNA: TGCGCCAGCAGCCCGGGACACTTGAACACTGAAGCTTTCTTT
D gene: .
J gene: TRBJ1-1
V gene: TRBV5-1
clone size: .
CDR3 length: 14

CDR3 protein: CASSRGQASSYEQYF
CDR3 DNA: TGTGCCAGCAGCCGAGGACAGGCCAGCTCCTACGAGCAGTACTTC
D gene: TRBD1
J gene: TRBJ2-7
V gene: TRBV7-6
clone size: .
CDR3 length: 15

CDR3 protein: CASGLSDTQYF
CDR3 DNA: TGTGCCAGCGGACTTTCAGATACGCAGTATTTT
D gene: .
J gene: TRBJ2-3
V gene: TRBV2
clone size: .
CDR3 length: 11

CDR3 protein: CASSLTSGGQRETQYF
CDR3 DNA: TGTGCCAGCAGCCTGACGAGCGGGGGGCAAAGAGAGACCCAGTACTTC
D gene: TRBD2
J gene: TRBJ2-5
V gene: TRBV7-9
clone size: .
CDR3 length: 16

CDR3 protein: CASRSVGADTQYF
CDR3 DNA: TGTGCCAGTAGATCGGTGGGGGCAGATACGCAGTATTTT
D gene: .
J gene: TRBJ2-3
V gene: TRBV19
clone size: .
CDR3 length: 13

CDR3 protein: CASAGAGLAYNEQFF
CDR3 DNA: TGTGCCAGCGCTGGGGCGGGGCTAGCCTACAATGAGCAGTTCTTC
D gene: .
J gene: TRBJ2-1
V gene: TRBV5-4
clone size: .
CDR3 length: 15

CDR3 protein: CASSTRDRGNTGELFF
CDR3 DNA: TGCGCCAGCAGCACCCGGGACAGGGGGAACACCGGGGAGCTGTTTTTT
D gene: TRBD1
J gene: TRBJ2-2
V gene: TRBV4-1
clone size: .
CDR3 length: 16

CDR3 protein: CASSPWELGEAFF
CDR3 DNA: TGTGCCAGCAGCCCTTGGGAGCTAGGTGAAGCTTTCTTT
D gene: .
J gene: TRBJ1-1
V gene: TRBV7-2
clone size: .
CDR3 length: 13

CDR3 protein: CAWRVSGGTDTQYF
CDR3 DNA: TGTGCCTGGAGAGTATCGGGGGGCACAGATACGCAGTATTTT
D gene: .
J gene: TRBJ2-3
V gene: TRBV30
clone size: .
CDR3 length: 14

CDR3 protein: CARGGQGNSPLHF
CDR3 DNA: TGTGCCAGAGGGGGGCAGGGCAATTCACCCCTCCACTTT
D gene: .
J gene: TRBJ1-6
V gene: TRBV6-1
clone size: .
CDR3 length: 13

CDR3 protein: CASSLGGSNQPQHF
CDR3 DNA: TGTGCCAGCAGCTTAGGGGGCAGCAATCAGCCCCAGCATTTT
D gene: .
J gene: TRBJ1-5
V gene: TRBV11-3
clone size: .
CDR3 length: 14